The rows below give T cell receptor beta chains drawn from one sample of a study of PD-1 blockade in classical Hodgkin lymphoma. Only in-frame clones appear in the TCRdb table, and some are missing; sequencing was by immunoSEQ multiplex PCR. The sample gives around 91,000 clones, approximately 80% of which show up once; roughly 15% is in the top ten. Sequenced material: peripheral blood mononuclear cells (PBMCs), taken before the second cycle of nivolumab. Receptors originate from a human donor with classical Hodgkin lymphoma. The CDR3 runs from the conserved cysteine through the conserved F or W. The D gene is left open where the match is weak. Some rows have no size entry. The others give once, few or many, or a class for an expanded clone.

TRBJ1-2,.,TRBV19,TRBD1,TGTGCCAGTAGTGGGCCAAGGACAGGAGGTGGAGGCTACACCTTC,CASSGPRTGGGGYTF
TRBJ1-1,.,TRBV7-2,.,TGTGCCAGCAGCTTAGTTCATCACGGGGGATTTACGACTGAAGCTTTCTTT,CASSLVHHGGFTTEAFF
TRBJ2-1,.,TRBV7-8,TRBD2,TGTGCCAGCAGCCAACTAGCGGGATTACTCTCCTACAATGAGCAGTTCTTC,CASSQLAGLLSYNEQFF
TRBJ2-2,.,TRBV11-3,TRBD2,TGTGCCAGCAGACGCGGACTAGCGGGAGGGGGGGAGCTGTTTTTT,CASRRGLAGGGELFF
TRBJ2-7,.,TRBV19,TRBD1,TGTGCCAGTAGTATGATAGGCCGGACAGGGGACTCCTACGAGCAGTACTTC,CASSMIGRTGDSYEQYF
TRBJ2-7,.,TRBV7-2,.,TGTGCCAGCAGCTTACTTATGGCGGATTACTCCTACGAGCAGTACTTC,CASSLLMADYSYEQYF
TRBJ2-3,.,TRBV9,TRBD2,TGTGCCAGCAGCGTAGATCCAGCGGGAGGGATTACAGATACGCAGTATTTT,CASSVDPAGGITDTQYF
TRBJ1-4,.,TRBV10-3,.,TGTGCCATCAGCCCCGGGCCGTCTGAGAAACTGTTTTTT,CAISPGPSEKLFF
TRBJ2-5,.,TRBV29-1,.,TGCAGCGTTGGAGGCCTAGAAAGGAATCGGGCATCAGAGACCCAGTACTTC,CSVGGLERNRASETQYF
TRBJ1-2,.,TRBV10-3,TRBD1,TGTGCCATCAGCCCGGGACAGAATTATGGCTACACCTTC,CAISPGQNYGYTF
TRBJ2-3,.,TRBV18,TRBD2,TGTGCCAGCTCACCACTCGGGACTAGCGGGAGGGCCTCGGATACGCAGTATTTT,CASSPLGTSGRASDTQYF
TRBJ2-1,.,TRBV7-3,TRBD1,TGTGCCAGCAGCGGGGACAGGGCAAATGAGCAGTTCTTC,CASSGDRANEQFF
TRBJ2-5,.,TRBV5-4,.,TGTGCCAGCAGCTTGGCGGGGAACCAAGAGACCCAGTACTTC,CASSLAGNQETQYF
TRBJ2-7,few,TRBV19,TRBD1,TGTGCCAGTACGGGACAGCGCCCCGGCGAGCAGTACTTC,CASTGQRPGEQYF
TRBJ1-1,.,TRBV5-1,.,TGCGCCAGCAGCAAGGATACAGGATTTTGGGCTTTCTTT,CASSKDTGFWAFF
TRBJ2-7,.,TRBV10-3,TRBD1,TGTGCCATCAGTGAGTCTGCAGGGGGCCGGGAGCAGTACTTC,CAISESAGGREQYF
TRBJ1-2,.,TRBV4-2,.,TGTGCCAGCAGCCAAGGTAGAAACGCTCCCTATGGCTACACCTTC,CASSQGRNAPYGYTF
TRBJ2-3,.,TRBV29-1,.,TGCAGCGTTGTGGATGGTTCAGATACGCAGTATTTT,CSVVDGSDTQYF
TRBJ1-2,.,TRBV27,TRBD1,TGTGCCAGCAGTTTCCGGACAGGAAACTATGGCTACACCTTC,CASSFRTGNYGYTF
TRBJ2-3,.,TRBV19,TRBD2,TGTGCCAGTAGTTCCCCTGGCGGGAGAGGAACAGATACGCAGTATTTT,CASSSPGGRGTDTQYF
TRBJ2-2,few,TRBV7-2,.,TGTGCCAGCAGCTTAAGCATCTCGGACAGCGGGGAGCTGTTTTTT,CASSLSISDSGELFF
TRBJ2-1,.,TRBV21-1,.,TGTGCCAGCAGCAAAAATTTATTAAGCAAAAGGTCTAGCGGGCCGGACGGTTCCTACAATGAGCAGTTCTTC,CASSKNLLSKRSSGPDGSYNEQFF
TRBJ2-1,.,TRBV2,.,TGTGCCAGCAGTGAAGACCCTTACAGGGACCGAGATGAGCAGTTCTTC,CASSEDPYRDRDEQFF
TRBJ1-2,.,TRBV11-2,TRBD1,TGTGCCAGCAGCCATATCCCGGGACAGAAAAACTTC,CASSHIPGQKNF
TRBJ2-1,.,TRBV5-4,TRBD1,TGTGCCAGCAGCTTGGAAGGGACAGGGGGGAATGAGCAGTTCTTC,CASSLEGTGGNEQFF
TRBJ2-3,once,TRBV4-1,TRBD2,TGCGCCAGCAGCCAAGTTTGGACGGGAGGATCCACAGATACGCAGTATTTT,CASSQVWTGGSTDTQYF
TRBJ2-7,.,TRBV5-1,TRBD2,TGCGCCAGCAGCTTGGCGGGAGGGGCCTACGAGCAGTACTTC,CASSLAGGAYEQYF
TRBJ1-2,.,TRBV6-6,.,TGTGCCAGCAGCCCGGGGTCTAACTATGGCTACACCTTC,CASSPGSNYGYTF
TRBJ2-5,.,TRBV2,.,TGTGCCAGCGCCCAGGGTATTCAGGAGACCCAGTACTTC,CASAQGIQETQYF
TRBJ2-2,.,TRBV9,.,TGTGCCAGCAGCCTCGGCGGCGCCGCGAACACCGGGGAGCTGTTTTTT,CASSLGGAANTGELFF
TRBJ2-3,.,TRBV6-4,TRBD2,TGTGCCAGCAGTAGGTCGGGAGGGCCCACAGATACGCAGTATTTT,CASSRSGGPTDTQYF
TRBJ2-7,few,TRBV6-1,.,TGTGCCAGCAGCGCCCAGCACGAGCAGTACTTC,CASSAQHEQYF
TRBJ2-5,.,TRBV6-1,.,TGTGCCAGCAGCTCGGGACGGCTACAAGAGACCCAGTACTTC,CASSSGRLQETQYF
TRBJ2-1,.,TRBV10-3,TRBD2,TGTGCCATCGGGGCGGGAGTCCCCAATGAGCAGTTCTTC,CAIGAGVPNEQFF
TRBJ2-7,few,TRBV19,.,TGTGCCAGTAGTTACCCAGGTCACTCCTACGAGCAGTACTTC,CASSYPGHSYEQYF
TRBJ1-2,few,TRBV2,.,TGTGCCAGCACCGTTATCTATGGCTACACCTTC,CASTVIYGYTF
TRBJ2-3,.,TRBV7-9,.,TGTGCCAGCAGCTTAGGCGGGATCACAGATACGCAGTATTTT,CASSLGGITDTQYF
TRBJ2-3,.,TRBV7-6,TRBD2,TGTGCCAGCAGCTTGATGACTAGCACAACAGATACGCAGTATTTT,CASSLMTSTTDTQYF
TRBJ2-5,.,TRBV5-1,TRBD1,TGCGCCAGCAGGGACAGGGAGTGGGGAGAGACCCAGTACTTC,CASRDREWGETQYF
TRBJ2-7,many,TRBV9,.,TGTGCCAGCAGCCTAGGGACGAGCTCCTACGAGCAGTACTTC,CASSLGTSSYEQYF
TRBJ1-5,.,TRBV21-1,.,TGTGCCAGCAGCCCCGTGAGGGGGGCAGGACAGCCCCAGCATTTT,CASSPVRGAGQPQHF
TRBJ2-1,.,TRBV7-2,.,TGTGCCAGCAGCTTGGTACCGGAGGGGTCCTACAATGAGCAGTTCTTC,CASSLVPEGSYNEQFF
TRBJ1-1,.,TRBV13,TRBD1,TGTGCCAGCAGCCTTGACAGGGGCCCTGAAGCTTTCTTT,CASSLDRGPEAFF
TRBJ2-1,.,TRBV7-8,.,TGTGCCAGCAGCTTAGTGGATCGTGGGTTTCTAGATGAGCAGTTCTTC,CASSLVDRGFLDEQFF
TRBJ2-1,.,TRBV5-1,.,TGCGCCAGCAGCGATCTAGCGAATGAGCAGTTCTTC,CASSDLANEQFF
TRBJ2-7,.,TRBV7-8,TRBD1,TGTGCCAGCAGCTTAGCCACCGGACAGGGTTTCTACGAGCAGTACTTC,CASSLATGQGFYEQYF